The 13 T cell receptor beta chains in this list originate from one sample, sequenced in a study of blood T cell repertoires in COVID-19. TCRdb's copy holds only in-frame clones and misses some; the assay was immunoSEQ multiplex PCR. The sample has more than 90,000 clones, around 85% seen once; the top ten hold about 1.7%. The source material was peripheral blood. The source of these receptors is a woman in her seventies with active or convalescent COVID-19.

The chain employs TRBV19 and TRBJ2-3; TRBD1 matches 7 bases. Germline CDR1 and CDR2: LNHDA and SQIVND (reference sequence). This CDR3 spans 15 amino acids. J lost 4 bases, V lost 5 bases, and 9 bases had no gene match. The CDR3: CASSPRQGRADTQYF. The CDR3, as DNA: TGTGCCAGTAGTCCTCGACAGGGACGGGCAGATACGCAGTATTTT.

This chain links TRBV20-1 with TRBJ2-7; 9 bases map to TRBD1. The CDR3 contains 15 residues. Germline-derived CDR1 and CDR2 are DFQATT and SNEGSKA (reference sequence). After removal of 3 bases from V and 2 bases from J, the junction contained 8 bases not matched to a gene. CDR3 residues: CSASRTGQGAYEQYF. CDR3 nucleotides: TGCAGTGCTAGTAGAACGGGACAGGGTGCCTACGAGCAGTACTTC.

This chain uses TRBV28 with TRBJ2-1, with 7 bases fitting TRBD1. Per germline, CDR1 MDHEN and CDR2 SYDVKM. The ends lost 5 bases at V and 7 bases at J; junction bases unmatched: 5. This CDR3 is 13 amino acids long. This chain's CDR3 is CASSGQVTNEQFF. CDR3 coding DNA: TGTGCCAGCAGTGGACAGGTGACGAATGAGCAGTTCTTC.

This chain joins TRBV30 and TRBJ2-2; tentatively, D is TRBD1 (5 bases). Trimming cost V 3 bases and J 0 bases, with 8 bases left between them. The CDR3 consists of 14 residues. CDR1 is GTSNPN and CDR2 is SVGIG in the germline V gene (reference sequence). The CDR3 sequence: CAWSQGANTGELFF. The CDR3, as DNA: TGTGCCTGGAGCCAAGGGGCGAACACCGGGGAGCTGTTTTTT.

The rearrangement links TRBV30 to TRBJ1-1, with a tentative D call TRBD1 (6 bases). The V end was cut by 3 bases, the J end by 2 bases, with 19 bases between. CDR1 is GTSNPN and CDR2 is SVGIG in the germline V gene (reference sequence). This CDR3 contains 16 residues. The DNA of the CDR3 is TGTGCCTGGAGACGGGGCAGCCAGGGGATAAACACTGAAGCTTTCTTT. Encoded protein: CAWRRGSQGINTEAFF.

The CDR3 coding sequence is TGTGCCATCAGTGGCGGGAAAACCTCCTACGAGCAGTACTTC. As protein: CAISGGKTSYEQYF. The chain is built from TRBV10-3 and TRBJ2-7; possible D gene TRBD2, 6 bases. Germline assignment: CDR1 ENHRY and CDR2 SYGVKD. Deletions cut 4 bases from V and 0 bases from J, with 10 bases between. CDR3 size: 14 residues.

J is TRBJ2-7 and V is TRBV13, with D unclear. Trimming removed 3 bases from V and 1 base from J, with 10 bases in between. The CDR3 covers 14 residues. CDR1 is PRHDT, CDR2 FYEKMQ, per germline (reference sequence). This chain's CDR3 is CASSFPVRSYEQYF. The CDR3, as DNA: TGTGCCAGCAGCTTCCCCGTGAGGTCCTACGAGCAGTACTTC.

The chain is built from TRBV19 and TRBJ2-2; 11 bases map to TRBD2. The V gene end was trimmed by 6 bases and the J gene end by 6 bases; junction bases not matched to a gene: 3. This CDR3 has 14 residues. Germline CDR1 LNHDA, CDR2 SQIVND (reference sequence). The CDR3 loop is CASSSSGRPGELFF. The CDR3 DNA reads TGTGCCAGTAGCTCTAGCGGGAGGCCCGGGGAGCTGTTTTTT.

This chain uses TRBV5-5 with TRBJ2-1; TRBD2 aligns across 12 bases. The CDR3 consists of 14 residues. J gave up 6 bases and V 5 bases, and 3 bases lay outside the gene matches. Germline V gene data show CDR1 as SGHKS and CDR2 as YYEKEE (reference sequence). The CDR3 DNA reads as TGTGCCAGCAGGACTAGCGGGAGTGGCAATGAGCAGTTCTTC. Its protein product is CASRTSGSGNEQFF.

This rearrangement joins TRBV7-2 to TRBJ2-6, with D possibly TRBD2 on 5 matching bases. Between the trimmed V and J ends, which lost 8 bases and 0 bases, there was a span of 8 bases. The CDR3 runs 14 residues. The germline CDR1 and CDR2 sequences are SGHTA and FQGNSA. The DNA for the CDR3 is TGTGCCAGCTCCGGGGTCTCTGGGGCCAACGTCCTGACTTTC. Its translation is CASSGVSGANVLTF.

CDR3 DNA: TGTGCCAGCAGCTTGGAGGGGACAGCGCTTAACTATGGCTACACCTTC. Its translation: CASSLEGTALNYGYTF. V gene TRBV5-4 combines with J gene TRBJ1-2; 7 bases align to TRBD1. Germline CDR1 reads SGHNT; CDR2 reads YYREEE (reference sequence). CDR3 length equals 16 residues. V was clipped by 0 bases and J by 1 base; unmatched bases: 6.

The V and J genes are TRBV6-7 and TRBJ2-5, with 9 bases matching TRBD1. TRBV6-7 is identified as an open reading frame with a role that is uncertain. This CDR3 has 13 residues. Trimming took 6 bases from V and 3 from J; bases not matched to a gene: 2. This CDR3 is CASRRTGEETQYF. DNA for the CDR3: TGTGCCAGCAGAAGGACAGGGGAAGAGACCCAGTACTTC.

Turning to this clone: An end of the junction differs from the germline gene, which may be a read error. The rearrangement links TRBV27 to TRBJ2-1, with D unclear. Per the germline V gene, CDR1 is MNHEY and CDR2 is SMNVEV (reference sequence). This CDR3 contains 11 residues. The DNA of the CDR3 is TGTGCCAGCGGTTTTGAGCATGAGCAGTTCTTC. This translates into CASGFEHEQFF.